These T cell receptor beta chains were read from a single sample in a study of T cell changes during pregnancy in multiple sclerosis. The data were produced by immunoSEQ multiplex PCR, yet TCRdb's version contains in-frame clones alone and is incomplete. The sample holds tens of thousands of clones, 80% to 95% seen once. Material: peripheral blood, obtained in the first trimester of pregnancy. Source of these receptors: a female donor with multiple sclerosis, enrolled in a pregnancy study. CDR3s include the opening cysteine and the closing phenylalanine or tryptophan. The D gene is left open where the match is weak. Clone size, where shown, is once, few, many, or a class for clones that have expanded.

>.|TRBJ1-5|TRBV19|.
TGTGCCAGTAGTATGTGGGGGGTTCAGCCCCAGCATTTT
CASSMWGVQPQHF
>.|TRBJ2-5|TRBV29-1|.
TGCAGCGTTGATCCCTCCGGAGAGACCCAGTACTTC
CSVDPSGETQYF
>.|TRBJ1-2|TRBV6-1|TRBD1
TGTGCCAGCAGTGAAGGGGGGACAGGGGTGTCTAACTATGGCTACACCTTC
CASSEGGTGVSNYGYTF
>.|TRBJ2-7|TRBV7-2|TRBD1
TGTGCCAGCAGCGAAGACAGGGTTCGCTACGAGCAGTACTTC
CASSEDRVRYEQYF
>.|TRBJ1-2|TRBV4-2|.
TGTGCCAGCAGCCAAGAGACTGGAATTGTTGCCTATGGCTACACCTTC
CASSQETGIVAYGYTF
>.|TRBJ2-7|TRBV5-1|TRBD1
TGCGCCAGCAGTGGGACAGGGGGGACCTACGAGCAGTACTTC
CASSGTGGTYEQYF
>.|TRBJ1-2|TRBV19|.
TGTGCCAGTAGTATTGTCCAGGCTCGAGCTTATGGCTACACCTTC
CASSIVQARAYGYTF
>.|TRBJ2-1|TRBV2|.
TGTGCCAGCAGTGAAGGCAGGGGAGTTGAGCAGTTCTTC
CASSEGRGVEQFF
>.|TRBJ2-1|TRBV6-4|TRBD1
TGTGCCAGCAGTGACTCGGACAGGGGTGAGCAGTTCTTC
CASSDSDRGEQFF
>.|TRBJ1-1|TRBV4-2|.
TGTGCCAGCAGCCAAGTGGAGGCGGGGGCGATGAACACTGAAGCTTTCTTT
CASSQVEAGAMNTEAFF
>.|TRBJ1-6|TRBV7-2|.
TGTGCCAGCAGCCTGCGAGGGCAGTCCTATAATTCACCCCTCCACTTT
CASSLRGQSYNSPLHF
>.|TRBJ2-1|TRBV27|TRBD2
TGTGCCAGCACCTCACGACTAGCGGGGGGCTCATACAATGAGCAGTTCTTC
CASTSRLAGGSYNEQFF
>.|TRBJ1-1|TRBV7-8|.
TGTGCCAGCAGCTTCATAACAGGTCTGAACACTGAAGCTTTCTTT
CASSFITGLNTEAFF
>.|TRBJ2-5|TRBV19|TRBD1
TGTGCCAGTAATGGCCGGGGACAGGGGAACCAAGAGACCCAGTACTTC
CASNGRGQGNQETQYF
>.|TRBJ1-1|TRBV19|.
TGTGCCAGTAGTATTTTCGCCGGCACTGAAGCTTTCTTT
CASSIFAGTEAFF
>few|TRBJ1-1|TRBV5-6|.
TGTGCCAGCAGCTATCGGGTCGAAGCTTTCTTT
CASSYRVEAFF
>.|TRBJ2-7|TRBV10-3|TRBD1
TGTGCCATCAGTGGGGGACAGGGGACGTCCTCCTACGAGCAGTACTTC
CAISGGQGTSSYEQYF
>.|TRBJ2-7|TRBV4-3|TRBD1
TGCGCCAGCAGCCAAGTAGGTAGGACAGGGTACTACGAGCAGTACTTC
CASSQVGRTGYYEQYF
>.|TRBJ2-5|TRBV27|.
TGTGCCAGCAGTTTGCGACGGGACCAAGAGACCCAGTACTTC
CASSLRRDQETQYF
>.|TRBJ1-2|TRBV30|.
TGTGCCTGGCAGACAGGCTATGGCTACACCTTC
CAWQTGYGYTF
>.|TRBJ2-1|TRBV15|.
TGTGCCACCAGCCCCGCGAGCCCATCCTACAATGAGCAGTTCTTC
CATSPASPSYNEQFF
>.|TRBJ2-2|TRBV9|TRBD1
TGTGCCAGCAGCCCTCACACCGGGACAGACACCGGGGAGCTGTTTTTT
CASSPHTGTDTGELFF
>.|TRBJ1-2|TRBV7-3|TRBD1
TGTGCCAGCAGCTTCCGGGACAGGGATGGCTACACCTTC
CASSFRDRDGYTF
>.|TRBJ1-1|TRBV7-9|TRBD1
TGTGCCAGCAGCTGGATAGGGACAGCGAACACTGAAGCTTTCTTT
CASSWIGTANTEAFF
>.|TRBJ2-7|TRBV6-5|.
TGTGCCAGCAGCCCAAGGGGCTACGAGCAGTACTTC
CASSPRGYEQYF
>.|TRBJ1-4|TRBV7-2|.
TGTGCCAGCAGCCATAATGAAAAACTGTTTTTT
CASSHNEKLFF
>.|TRBJ2-6|TRBV11-2|.
TGTGCCAGCCAGTCGCGGGCAGGGGGACTCTCTGGGGCCAACGTCCTGACTTTC
CASQSRAGGLSGANVLTF
>.|TRBJ1-3|TRBV7-9|.
TGTGCCAGCAGGGAGGGGTCTGGAAACACCATATATTTT
CASREGSGNTIYF
>once|TRBJ2-2|TRBV19|TRBD1
TGTGCCAGTAGTATCGATGGGGACAGACCAGGGGCGAACACCGGGGAGCTGTTTTTT
CASSIDGDRPGANTGELFF